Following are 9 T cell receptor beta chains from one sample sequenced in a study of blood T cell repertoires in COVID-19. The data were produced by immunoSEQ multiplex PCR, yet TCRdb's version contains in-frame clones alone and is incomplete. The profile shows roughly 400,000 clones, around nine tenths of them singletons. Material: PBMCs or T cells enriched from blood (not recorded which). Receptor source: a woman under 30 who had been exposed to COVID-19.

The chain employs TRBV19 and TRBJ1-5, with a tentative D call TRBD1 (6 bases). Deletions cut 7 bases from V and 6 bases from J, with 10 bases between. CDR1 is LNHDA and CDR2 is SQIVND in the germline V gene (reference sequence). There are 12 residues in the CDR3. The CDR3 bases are TGTGCCAGTAAGGTAGGGGGTCAGCCCCAGCATTTT. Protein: CASKVGGQPQHF.

Written as DNA, the CDR3 is TGCGCCAGCAGCCAAGGTTTAGGGGGAAATTCACCCCTCCACTTT. It yields the protein CASSQGLGGNSPLHF. The V gene is TRBV4-3, the J gene TRBJ1-6; the D gene is possibly TRBD1 (6 bases). The germline CDR1 and CDR2 sequences are LGHNA and YSLEER. The CDR3 consists of 15 residues. Trimming took 1 base from V and 7 from J, leaving 11 bases between them.

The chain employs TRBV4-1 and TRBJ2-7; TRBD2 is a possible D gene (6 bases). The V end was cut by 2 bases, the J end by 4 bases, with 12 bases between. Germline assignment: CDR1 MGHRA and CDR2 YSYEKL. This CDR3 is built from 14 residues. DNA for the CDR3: TGCGCCAGCAGCCAAACGGAGGGGACGTACGAGCAGTACTTC. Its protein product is CASSQTEGTYEQYF.

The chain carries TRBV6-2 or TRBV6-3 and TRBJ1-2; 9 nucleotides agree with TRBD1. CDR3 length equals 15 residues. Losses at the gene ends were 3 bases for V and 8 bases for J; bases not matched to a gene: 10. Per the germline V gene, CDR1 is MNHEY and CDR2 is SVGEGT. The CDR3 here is CASSYPRDRDRGYTF. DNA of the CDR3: TGTGCCAGCAGTTATCCCCGGGACAGGGATCGAGGCTACACCTTC.

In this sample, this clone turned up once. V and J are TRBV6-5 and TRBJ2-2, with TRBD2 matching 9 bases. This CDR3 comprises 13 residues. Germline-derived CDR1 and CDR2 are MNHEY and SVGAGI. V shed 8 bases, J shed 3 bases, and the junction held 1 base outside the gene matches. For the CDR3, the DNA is TGTGCCAGCCTAGCGGGGTACACCGGGGAGCTGTTTTTT. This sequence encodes CASLAGYTGELFF.

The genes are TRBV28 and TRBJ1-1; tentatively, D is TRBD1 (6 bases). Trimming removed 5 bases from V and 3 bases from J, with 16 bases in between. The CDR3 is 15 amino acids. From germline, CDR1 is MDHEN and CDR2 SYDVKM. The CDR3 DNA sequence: TGTGCCAGCAGTCCGGGAGGAGGGGGGTACACTGAAGCTTTCTTT. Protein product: CASSPGGGGYTEAFF.

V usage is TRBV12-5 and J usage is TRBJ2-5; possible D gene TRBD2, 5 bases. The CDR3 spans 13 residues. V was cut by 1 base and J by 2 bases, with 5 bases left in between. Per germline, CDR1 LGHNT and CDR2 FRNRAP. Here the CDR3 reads CASGLGGQETQYF. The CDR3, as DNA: TGTGCTAGTGGTTTGGGAGGGCAAGAGACCCAGTACTTC.

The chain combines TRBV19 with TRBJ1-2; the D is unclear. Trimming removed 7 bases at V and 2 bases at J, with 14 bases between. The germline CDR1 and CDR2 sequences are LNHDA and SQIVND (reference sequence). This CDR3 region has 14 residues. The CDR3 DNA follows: TGTGCCAGTAAGGAACAAGGAGGGAACTATGGCTACACCTTC. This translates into CASKEQGGNYGYTF.

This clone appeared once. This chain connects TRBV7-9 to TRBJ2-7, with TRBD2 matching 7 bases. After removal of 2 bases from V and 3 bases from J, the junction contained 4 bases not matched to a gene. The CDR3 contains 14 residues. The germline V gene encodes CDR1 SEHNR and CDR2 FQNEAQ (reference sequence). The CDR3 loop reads CASSLLTSYYEQYF. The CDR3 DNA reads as TGTGCCAGCAGCTTACTGACTAGCTACTACGAGCAGTACTTC.